The 3 T cell receptor beta chains presented below share a single source sample, sequenced in a study of lymphopenia after photon versus proton radiotherapy. Here immunoSEQ multiplex PCR was the method, and the copy in TCRdb shows in-frame clones only, minus some. The sample has about 58,000 clones, approximately 84% seen once; the top ten hold approximately 2%. The sample consisted of peripheral blood, taken from a patient treated with proton-based radiotherapy. The receptors derive from a man in his 60s with pancreatic cancer.

The rearrangement links TRBV5-5 to TRBJ2-6; possible D gene TRBD2, 6 bases. This CDR3 has 16 amino acids. V was pared by 4 bases and J by 0 bases, with 11 bases between. Germline loops: CDR1 SGHKS, CDR2 YYEKEE (reference sequence). CDR3 protein: CASSLAWGSGANVLTF. DNA of the CDR3: TGTGCCAGCAGCCTAGCGTGGGGCTCTGGGGCCAACGTCCTGACTTTC.

V gene TRBV23-1 combines with J gene TRBJ2-2; 7 bases align to TRBD1. TRBV23-1 is an ORF; its function is uncertain. With 1 base clipped from V and 10 bases from J, the junction kept 30 bases outside the gene matches. This CDR3 has 22 residues. CDR3 bases: TGCGCCAGCAGTCAATACCCCGGTTGGGGGACAGTCGACGGCCCCCGTGAAACGGAGCTGTTTTTT. Its translation is CASSQYPGWGTVDGPRETELFF.

J is TRBJ1-2 and V is TRBV11-2; TRBD1 is a possible D gene (5 bases). V was pared by 4 bases and J by 2 bases, with 20 bases between. CDR1 and CDR2 (germline): SGHAT, FQNNGV. The CDR3 is 17 residues long. The CDR3 region is CASSSQGFFGLNYGYTF. In DNA form, the CDR3 reads TGTGCCAGCAGCTCCCAGGGTTTTTTCGGCTTAAACTATGGCTACACCTTC.